Following are 31 T cell receptor beta chains from one sample sequenced in a study of cytomegalovirus exposure and HLA in healthy donors. Generated by immunoSEQ multiplex PCR, the TCRdb table keeps only in-frame clones and is missing some. The sample has roughly 260,000 clones, just under 90% seen once. The sample was PBMCs. The receptors here all came from a man aged 18 to 29 in good health and CMV-seronegative.

The V and J genes are TRBV29-1 and TRBJ1-4; 7 bases align to TRBD1. This CDR3 spans 13 amino acids. The germline CDR1 and CDR2 sequences are SQVTM and ANQGSEA. J lost 6 bases, V lost 8 bases, and 9 bases had no gene match. CDR3 sequence reads: CSFSRTGDEKLFF. The CDR3 region has the DNA TGCAGCTTCTCTAGGACAGGTGATGAAAAACTGTTTTTT.

The CDR3 loop reads CASMSVPGNNEQFF. The CDR3 region has the DNA TGTGCCAGCATGTCCGTCCCGGGAAACAATGAGCAGTTCTTC. This chain joins TRBV6-6 and TRBJ2-1; D possibly corresponds to TRBD2 (5 bases). CDR1 MNHNY and CDR2 SVGAGI come from the germline V gene (reference sequence). There are 14 residues in the CDR3. V lost 7 bases and J 5 bases, leaving 15 bases between the germline ends.

This clone was counted once. The chain recombines TRBV12-5 with TRBJ2-7; 8 bases are a match to TRBD1. This CDR3 is 16 amino acids long. CDR1 is LGHNT and CDR2 is FRNRAP in the germline V gene. J lost 2 bases, V lost 6 bases, and 12 bases had no gene match. CDR3 sequence (DNA): TGTGCTAGTGGCTCCTTCCGGACAGGGATGACCTACGAGCAGTACTTC. It translates to CASGSFRTGMTYEQYF.

The chain recombines TRBV9 with TRBJ2-2, with 8 bases lining up with TRBD1. V was clipped by 5 bases and J by 10 bases; unmatched bases: 10. The CDR3 is made up of 14 amino acids. Looked up from germline, CDR1 is SGDLS and CDR2 is YYNGEE. Here the CDR3 reads CASSPRTGSSELFF. The CDR3 bases are TGTGCCAGCAGTCCCAGGACAGGGTCGTCGGAGCTGTTTTTT.

This clone has only one observation. J is TRBJ1-2 and V is TRBV5-1, with 8 bases fitting TRBD1. V shed 0 bases, J shed 7 bases, and the junction held 2 bases outside the gene matches. Germline V gives CDR1 SGHRS, CDR2 YFSETQ. The CDR3 runs to 13 residues. CDR3 sequence: CASSLGQGAGYTF. Here the CDR3 DNA reads TGCGCCAGCAGCTTGGGCCAGGGGGCTGGCTACACCTTC.

This clone was found once. This rearrangement joins TRBV28 to TRBJ2-1; TRBD1 is a possible D gene (6 bases). The germline V gene has CDR1 MDHEN and CDR2 SYDVKM. V was cut by 5 bases and J by 4 bases, with 21 bases left in between. The CDR3 runs 17 residues. The CDR3 DNA is TGTGCCAGCAGTCCGATTCAGGGGTCCTCTCTTTACAATGAGCAGTTCTTC. Translating it yields CASSPIQGSSLYNEQFF.

The rearrangement links TRBV7-2 to TRBJ2-7; 8 nucleotides agree with TRBD1. V was clipped by 8 bases and J by 4 bases; unmatched bases: 10. Germline V lookup: CDR1 SGHTA, CDR2 FQGNSA. This CDR3 region has 14 residues. DNA of the CDR3: TGTGCCAGCGTCTCCGGGACAGGATCGTACGAGCAGTACTTC. Amino acids: CASVSGTGSYEQYF.

The chain has TRBV11-2 and TRBJ2-1; a weak D match, TRBD2 (5 bases). Trimming pared 1 base from V and 4 bases from J, leaving 5 bases between. Germline CDR1 SGHAT, CDR2 FQNNGV. The length of the CDR3 is 13 residues. For the CDR3, the DNA is TGTGCCAGCAGCTTAGGGACTTACAATGAGCAGTTCTTC. This encodes CASSLGTYNEQFF.

V is TRBV27 and J is TRBJ2-2; possibly TRBD2 for D (5 bases). V was cut by 10 bases and J by 5 bases, with 17 bases left in between. The length of the CDR3 is 14 residues. Germline V gene lookup returns CDR1 MNHEY and CDR2 SMNVEV (reference sequence). CDR3 residues: CATTPGVWTGELFF. CDR3 nucleotide sequence: TGTGCCACCACCCCCGGGGTGTGGACCGGGGAGCTGTTTTTT.

This clone was picked up one time. The genes are TRBV2 and TRBJ1-1; the match to TRBD1 covers 7 bases. Trimming took 6 bases from V and 0 from J; bases not matched to a gene: 4. The CDR3 consists of 14 residues. Germline lookup yields CDR1 SNHLY and CDR2 FYNNEI. The DNA for the CDR3 is TGTGCCAGCAGGGTGACAGGGCTGAACACTGAAGCTTTCTTT. Protein: CASRVTGLNTEAFF.

This clone showed up just a few times. The J gene is TRBJ2-7, the V gene TRBV7-8; possibly TRBD1 for D (6 bases). V was pared by 3 bases and J by 5 bases, with 17 bases between. The CDR3 is 15 amino acids. Germline V gene lookup returns CDR1 SGHVS and CDR2 FQNEAQ. The CDR3 sequence: CASSFLTGLRDEQYF. CDR3 sequence (DNA): TGTGCCAGCAGCTTCTTAACAGGGCTGAGGGACGAGCAGTACTTC. Together with reference TRBV7-8 and TRBJ2-7, the CDR3 gives the full variable domain: GAGVSQSPRYKVAKRGQDVALRCDPISGHVSLFWYQQALGQGPEFLTYFQNEAQLDKSGLPSDRFFAERPEGSVSTLKIQRTQQEDSAVYLCASSFLTGLRDEQYFGPGTRLTVT.

The chain couples TRBV28 to TRBJ1-2, with a weak D call TRBD1 (5 bases). V gave up 0 bases and J gave up 7 bases, with 18 bases separating them. The CDR3 has 16 amino acids. CDR1 is MDHEN and CDR2 is SYDVKM in the germline V gene. Written as DNA, the CDR3 is TGTGCCAGCAGTTTATGGGGTGAATCTGGGAGGGGTGGCTACACCTTC. Translation: CASSLWGESGRGGYTF.

This chain connects TRBV10-3 to TRBJ2-7, with 7 bases identical to TRBD2. Germline CDR1 ENHRY, CDR2 SYGVKD. The CDR3 contains 15 residues. V shed 10 bases and J 4 bases; nucleotides not matched to a gene: 16. CDR3 protein: CATQQRPGGYYEQYF. The DNA of the CDR3 is TGTGCCACCCAACAACGGCCGGGGGGATATTACGAGCAGTACTTC.

The gene calls are TRBV7-2 and TRBJ1-2, with 10 bases aligning to TRBD1. Germline CDR1 SGHTA, CDR2 FQGNSA. The CDR3 loop spans 15 amino acids. The junction had 6 bases not matched to a gene; V was cut back by 5 bases and J by 3 bases. The CDR3 loop reads CASSLGTGEYYGYTF. The CDR3 DNA follows: TGTGCCAGCAGCCTCGGGACAGGGGAGTACTATGGCTACACCTTC.

The V and J genes are TRBV7-2 and TRBJ1-6, with 7 bases fitting TRBD1. The CDR3 contains 13 residues. CDR1 is SGHTA and CDR2 is FQGNSA in the germline V gene. V dropped 5 bases and J dropped 10; count of bases not matched to a gene: 5. The CDR3 region is CASSTDRESPLHF. CDR3 DNA sequence: TGTGCCAGCAGCACTGACAGGGAATCACCCCTCCACTTT. Full variable domain (outside the CDR3, taken from reference TRBV7-2 and TRBJ1-6): GAGVSQSPSNKVTEKGKDVELRCDPISGHTALYWYRQSLGQGLEFLIYFQGNSAPDKSGLPSDRFSAERTGGSVSTLTIQRTQQEDSAVYLCASSTDRESPLHFGNGTRLTVT.

This clone was seen a few times. This rearrangement joins TRBV5-1 to TRBJ1-5; TRBD1 matches 11 bases. Trimming removed 6 bases from V and 1 base from J; junction bases left unmatched: 6. Looked up from germline, CDR1 is SGHRS and CDR2 is YFSETQ. The CDR3 has 16 amino acids. The CDR3 protein is CASTSGTGGSNQPQHF. DNA of the CDR3: TGCGCCAGCACCTCGGGGACAGGGGGGAGCAATCAGCCCCAGCATTTT.

This clone was observed a few times. The V gene is TRBV18, the J gene TRBJ2-3, with 7 bases aligning to TRBD2. Trimming removed 6 bases from V and 1 base from J; junction bases left unmatched: 10. Germline lookup yields CDR1 KGHSH and CDR2 LQKENI. The CDR3 is 16 amino acids. The CDR3 is CASSWRETSRTDTQYF. The CDR3 DNA sequence: TGTGCCAGCTCTTGGCGGGAGACCTCCCGCACAGATACGCAGTATTTT.

Here the CDR3 reads CASSLDHYEQYF. The CDR3 region has the DNA TGTGCCAGCAGCTTAGATCACTACGAGCAGTACTTC. The chain couples TRBV7-2 to TRBJ2-7; D uncertain. This CDR3 spans 12 amino acids. V shed 1 base and J shed 3 bases, with 4 bases lying between them. In germline, CDR1 is SGHTA, CDR2 FQGNSA.

The rearrangement uses TRBV12-5 and TRBJ1-5; TRBD1 aligns across 9 bases. The V and J ends lost 6 bases and 4 bases, in that order; junction bases with no gene match: 7. This CDR3 spans 15 amino acids. Germline V lookup: CDR1 LGHNT, CDR2 FRNRAP. CDR3 sequence: CASGPGTGINQPQHF. Here the CDR3 DNA reads TGTGCTAGTGGCCCCGGGACAGGGATTAATCAGCCCCAGCATTTT.

The rearrangement uses TRBV30 and TRBJ1-5, with TRBD1 matching 7 bases. The CDR3 sequence is 13 residues long. Unmatched junction bases numbered 3, after V lost 2 bases and J lost 5 bases. Germline V lookup: CDR1 GTSNPN, CDR2 SVGIG (reference sequence). This CDR3 reads CAWSLTGDQPQHF. The CDR3 DNA follows: TGTGCCTGGAGTCTAACAGGGGATCAGCCCCAGCATTTT. The full variable domain, in which reference TRBV30 and TRBJ1-5 provide the parts outside the CDR3, is SQTIHQWPATLVQPVGSPLSLECTVEGTSNPNLYWYRQAAGRGLQLLFYSVGIGQISSEVPQNLSASRPQDRQFILSSKKLLLSDSGFYLCAWSLTGDQPQHFGDGTRLSIL.

The J gene is TRBJ2-3, the V gene TRBV18; no firm D call. The germline gives CDR1 KGHSH, CDR2 LQKENI. The germline V and J ends were trimmed by 0 bases and 1 base, with 11 bases remaining between them. This CDR3 has 16 amino acids. CDR3 protein: CASSPPILRGTDTQYF. CDR3 bases: TGTGCCAGCTCACCACCGATTTTACGGGGCACAGATACGCAGTATTTT.

The chain combines TRBV25-1 with TRBJ1-2; the match to TRBD1 covers 7 bases. This CDR3 region has 13 residues. Losses at the gene ends were 5 bases for V and 3 bases for J; bases not matched to a gene: 3. Germline-derived CDR1 and CDR2 are MGHDK and SYGVNS. The CDR3 DNA sequence: TGTGCCAGCAGTCGGGACAGCTACTATGGCTACACCTTC. This translates into CASSRDSYYGYTF.

The rearrangement uses TRBV5-6 and TRBJ2-5; TRBD1 matches at 11 bases. From germline, CDR1 is SGHDT and CDR2 YYEEEE. The V and J ends lost 4 bases and 6 bases, in that order; junction bases with no gene match: 2. The length of the CDR3 is 13 residues. CDR3 DNA sequence: TGTGCCAGCAGCGGGGACAGGGGGAAGACCCAGTACTTC. Residues: CASSGDRGKTQYF.

The gene calls are TRBV7-9 and TRBJ2-7, with TRBD1 identical over 9 bases. In germline, CDR1 is SEHNR, CDR2 FQNEAQ (reference sequence). The CDR3 has 15 amino acids. The J segment lost 5 bases and the V segment lost 5 bases, leaving 10 bases of the junction unmatched. CDR3 bases: TGTGCCAGCAGCCTAACCCGGACAGGGGAGGACGAGCAGTACTTC. It encodes CASSLTRTGEDEQYF.

The V gene is TRBV6-1, the J gene TRBJ2-5; tentatively, D is TRBD2 (6 bases). The germline CDR1 and CDR2 sequences are MNHNS and SASEGT. V was shortened by 9 bases and J by 4 bases, with 15 bases between the two germline ends. The CDR3 sequence is 13 residues long. CDR3 DNA: TGTGCCAGAGGAGGGCCGGGTACAGAGACCCAGTACTTC. This sequence encodes CARGGPGTETQYF.

This clone was seen just once. The rearrangement links TRBV7-2 to TRBJ1-5; tentative D call: TRBD1 (5 bases). The CDR3 extends over 15 amino acids. Germline loops: CDR1 SGHTA, CDR2 FQGNSA. Trimming shortened V by 5 bases and J by 6 bases, and 17 bases separated the two germline ends. The chain's CDR3 is CASSPDINSGQPQHF. The CDR3 coding sequence is TGTGCCAGCAGCCCGGACATTAATAGTGGTCAGCCCCAGCATTTT. The variable domain in full, with the rest retrieved from reference TRBV7-2 and TRBJ1-5, is GAGVSQSPSNKVTEKGKDVELRCDPISGHTALYWYRQSLGQGLEFLIYFQGNSAPDKSGLPSDRFSAERTGGSVSTLTIQRTQQEDSAVYLCASSPDINSGQPQHFGDGTRLSIL.

Only a few counts were recorded for this clone. The gene calls are TRBV7-2 and TRBJ1-5; D ambiguous. Germline assignment: CDR1 SGHTA and CDR2 FQGNSA. V was trimmed by 0 bases and J by 0 bases, leaving 6 bases between them. CDR3 length equals 15 residues. CDR3 protein: CASSLAANSNQPQHF. The CDR3, as DNA: TGTGCCAGCAGCTTAGCCGCGAATAGCAATCAGCCCCAGCATTTT.

The rearrangement joins TRBV6-5 to TRBJ1-2; tentative D call: TRBD1 (5 bases). CDR1 is MNHEY and CDR2 is SVGAGI in the germline V gene. Trimming removed 8 bases from V and 2 bases from J, with 18 bases in between. CDR3 length: 15 amino acids. The CDR3 sequence is CASQKQATANYGYTF. The CDR3, as DNA: TGTGCCAGCCAAAAACAGGCGACCGCAAACTATGGCTACACCTTC.

The rearrangement joins TRBV7-2 to TRBJ2-6, with D perhaps matching TRBD1 (5 bases). Trimming took off 5 bases at V and 0 bases at J, with 11 bases between the two ends. CDR1 and CDR2 (germline): SGHTA, FQGNSA. The CDR3 is 16 residues long. The CDR3 sequence: CASSPPQASGANVLTF. As DNA, the CDR3 is TGTGCCAGCAGCCCGCCACAGGCCTCTGGGGCCAACGTCCTGACTTTC.

This clone has a single count. The chain carries TRBV28 and TRBJ1-3; D might be TRBD1 (5 bases). Per the germline V gene, CDR1 is MDHEN and CDR2 is SYDVKM. There are 15 residues in the CDR3. V dropped 4 bases and J dropped 1 base, with 11 bases sitting between them. This chain's CDR3 is CASSSGLSSGNTIYF. CDR3 coding DNA: TGTGCCAGCAGTTCGGGACTATCTTCTGGAAACACCATATATTTT.

V and J are TRBV11-2 and TRBJ2-3; tentative D call: TRBD2 (6 bases). Trimming cost V 1 base and J 0 bases, with 11 bases left between them. Looked up from germline, CDR1 is SGHAT and CDR2 is FQNNGV. CDR3 length: 16 amino acids. DNA for the CDR3: TGTGCCAGCAGCTTAGTCCGGACTATCAGCACAGATACGCAGTATTTT. This encodes CASSLVRTISTDTQYF.